The 24 T cell receptor beta chains reported below all come from one sample, sequenced in a study of T cell responses to AZD1222 COVID-19 vaccine (dated by TCRdb to about 2021). The library was generated by the immunoSEQ multiplex PCR assay. The table was pulled from immuneACCESS by TCRdb, which kept in-frame rearrangements only. Such tables lose some clones; where checked, under half of the loss comes from unresolved V genes, and the rest has no known cause. A total of 200,000 or so clones appear in this sample, 85% to 90% of them only once. The top ten hold roughly 6.5% of the sample. Explained via the paper, the time point label denotes: baseline before first vaccination. Sequences were derived from peripheral blood, sampled on day 0 of AZD1222 vaccination. All receptors come from an adult in good health.

The chain recombines TRBV12-3 or TRBV12-4 with TRBJ1-2, with D possibly matching TRBD1 (6 bases). This CDR3 has 13 amino acids. V was shortened by 3 bases and J by 3 bases, with 8 bases between the two germline ends. CDR3 sequence (DNA): TGTGCCAGCAGTTTTGGGACACACTATGGCTACACCTTC. It codes for CASSFGTHYGYTF.

The V gene is TRBV30, the J gene TRBJ1-2; TRBD1 matches at 7 bases. Trimming took 5 bases from V and 10 from J; bases not matched to a gene: 16. This CDR3 is built from 14 residues. CDR1 is GTSNPN and CDR2 is SVGIG in the germline V gene (reference sequence). CDR3 sequence reads: CAWAPRKGAFAYTF. The CDR3 DNA is TGTGCCTGGGCGCCGCGAAAGGGGGCTTTTGCCTACACCTTC.

V usage is TRBV6-6 and J usage is TRBJ1-5; TRBD1 agrees at 9 bases. J lost 11 bases, V lost 5 bases, and 13 bases had no gene match. This CDR3 has 15 amino acids. The V gene's germline CDR1 is MNHNY and CDR2 SVGAGI (reference sequence). CDR3 sequence (DNA): TGTGCCAGCAGTACCAGGGACAGGGTGGATGGGGCCCAGCATTTT. It yields the protein CASSTRDRVDGAQHF.

This sequence joins TRBV5-1 and TRBJ1-2; maybe TRBD1 (6 bases). Germline assignment: CDR1 SGHRS and CDR2 YFSETQ. This CDR3 region has 15 residues. V was cut by 2 bases and J by 6 bases, with 17 bases left in between. CDR3 sequence: CASSLGAGGGDGYTF. In DNA form, the CDR3 reads TGCGCCAGCAGCTTAGGGGCGGGGGGCGGGGATGGCTACACCTTC.

This clone has just one count. The chain joins TRBV4-2 to TRBJ2-7; 10 bases fit TRBD1. The germline gives CDR1 LGHNA, CDR2 YNFKEQ. V shed 0 bases and J 0 bases; nucleotides not matched to a gene: 2. CDR3 size: 16 residues. The CDR3 coding sequence is TGTGCCAGCAGCCAAGAAAGACAGGGGGCCTCCTACGAGCAGTACTTC. Its protein is CASSQERQGASYEQYF.

The chain carries TRBV4-3 and TRBJ2-1; D may correspond to TRBD1 or TRBD2 (5 bases each). The CDR3 covers 16 residues. Trimming removed 3 bases at V and 3 bases at J, with 15 bases between. CDR1 and CDR2 from the germline V gene are LGHNA and YSLEER. The CDR3 bases are TGCGCCAGCAGCCAGGACATTACTAGGTACTACAATGAGCAGTTCTTC. This codes for CASSQDITRYYNEQFF.

This clone was detected ten times or more. CDR3 DNA: TGTGCCAGCAGCCAAGACCCAGGTGACTATGGCTACACCTTC. Protein: CASSQDPGDYGYTF. The chain is built from TRBV4-2 and TRBJ1-2; D remains unclear. This CDR3 is built from 14 residues. Per germline, CDR1 LGHNA and CDR2 YNFKEQ. V lost 0 bases to trimming and J lost 3 bases, with 8 bases between them.

V and J are TRBV3-1 (or the pseudogene TRBV3-2) and TRBJ2-3; D ambiguous. This CDR3 has 15 residues. V shed 5 bases and J shed 6 bases, with 18 bases lying between them. CDR1 and CDR2 from the germline V gene are LGHDT and YNNKEL (reference sequence). The CDR3 DNA reads TGTGCCAGCAGCTCCTCCCCAGGCCCCGCCGATACGCAGTATTTT. Translated, it gives CASSSSPGPADTQYF.

This chain uses TRBV4-1 with TRBJ2-5; D might be TRBD2 (6 bases). The CDR3 spans 14 residues. V was shortened by 3 bases and J by 3 bases, with 11 bases between the two germline ends. CDR1 and CDR2 (germline): MGHRA, YSYEKL. CDR3 amino acids: CASSQGLHKETQYF. CDR3 sequence (DNA): TGCGCCAGCAGCCAGGGACTGCATAAAGAGACCCAGTACTTC.

The J gene is TRBJ2-1, the V gene TRBV7-3; TRBD2 matches at 9 bases. CDR3 length: 15 amino acids. V trimming: 5 bases; J trimming: 0 bases; junction bases outside the gene matches: 2. Germline V gives CDR1 SGHTA, CDR2 FQGTGA. The CDR3 DNA sequence: TGTGCCAGCAGCCCTAGCGGGAACTCCTACAATGAGCAGTTCTTC. Protein product: CASSPSGNSYNEQFF.

The chain joins TRBV10-1 to TRBJ1-5; D may be TRBD1 (6 bases). The ends were cut back, 9 bases at V and 8 bases at J, with 14 bases in the middle. Germline V gene data show CDR1 as WNHNN and CDR2 as SYGVQD (reference sequence). This CDR3 is 12 amino acids long. This chain's CDR3 is CARRGMREPQHF. In DNA form, the CDR3 reads TGCGCCAGAAGGGGGATGCGGGAGCCCCAGCATTTT.

This clone came up once. V is TRBV5-1 and J is TRBJ1-6; 12 bases are a match to TRBD1. The J segment lost 7 bases and the V segment lost 4 bases, leaving 6 bases of the junction unmatched. The germline CDR1 and CDR2 sequences are SGHRS and YFSETQ. CDR3 length: 16 residues. The CDR3 DNA follows: TGCGCCAGCAGCAGACCCGGGACAGGGGGCAATTCACCCCTCCACTTT. It codes for CASSRPGTGGNSPLHF. Supplemented by reference TRBV5-1 and TRBJ1-6, the full variable domain reads KAGVTQTPRYLIKTRGQQVTLSCSPISGHRSVSWYQQTPGQGLQFLFEYFSETQRNKGNFPGRFSGRQFSNSRSEMNVSTLELGDSALYLCASSRPGTGGNSPLHFGNGTRLTVT.

This clone was seen a single time. This chain connects TRBV3-1 (or the pseudogene TRBV3-2) to TRBJ1-4; TRBD1 agrees at 10 bases. Trimming removed 4 bases from V and 5 bases from J; junction bases left unmatched: 4. The CDR3 spans 15 residues. Germline loops: CDR1 LGHDT, CDR2 YNNKEL (reference sequence). The CDR3 nucleotides are TGTGCCAGCAGCCTCAGGACAGGGGGGAATGAAAAACTGTTTTTT. Its translation: CASSLRTGGNEKLFF.

The V call is TRBV18, the J call TRBJ2-7; D not resolved. V lost 2 bases and J 3 bases, leaving 11 bases between the germline ends. CDR1 and CDR2 from the germline V gene are KGHSH and LQKENI. The length of the CDR3 is 14 residues. This CDR3 is CASSPSQTGYEQYF. Here the CDR3 DNA reads TGTGCCAGCTCACCATCCCAGACTGGCTACGAGCAGTACTTC.

This clone appeared once. V is TRBV30 and J is TRBJ2-6; D ambiguous. Trimming shortened V by 1 base and J by 0 bases, and 7 bases separated the two germline ends. This CDR3 has 15 amino acids. Per germline, CDR1 GTSNPN and CDR2 SVGIG (reference sequence). Here the CDR3 reads CAWSARVSGANVLTF. The CDR3 region has the DNA TGTGCCTGGAGTGCAAGGGTCTCTGGGGCCAACGTCCTGACTTTC. The full variable domain, its missing parts supplied by reference TRBV30 and TRBJ2-6, is SQTIHQWPATLVQPVGSPLSLECTVEGTSNPNLYWYRQAAGRGLQLLFYSVGIGQISSEVPQNLSASRPQDRQFILSSKKLLLSDSGFYLCAWSARVSGANVLTFGAGSRLTVL.

This chain links TRBV12-1 with TRBJ1-4. TRBV12-1 is listed as a pseudogene. This CDR3 is 15 amino acids long. The CDR3 here is CASSSRGSTNEKLFF. CDR3 bases: TGTGCCAGCAGCTCCCGGGGATCCACTAATGAAAAACTGTTTTTT.

The chain is built from TRBV5-8 and TRBJ2-7; possibly TRBD1 for D (6 bases). The germline gives CDR1 SGHTS, CDR2 YDEGEE. Trimming removed 7 bases at V and 2 bases at J, with 13 bases between. The CDR3 loop spans 13 amino acids. The CDR3 is CASFQGTPYEQYF. Written as DNA, the CDR3 is TGTGCCAGCTTTCAGGGGACCCCCTACGAGCAGTACTTC. Full variable domain (outside the CDR3, taken from reference TRBV5-8 and TRBJ2-7): EAGVTQSPTHLIKTRGQQATLRCSPISGHTSVYWYQQALGLGLQFLLWYDEGEERNRGNFPPRFSGRQFPNYSSELNVNALELEDSALYLCASFQGTPYEQYFGPGTRLTVT.

The rearrangement joins TRBV3-1 (or the pseudogene TRBV3-2) to TRBJ1-6; 8 positions match TRBD1. This CDR3 has 13 residues. Germline assignment: CDR1 LGHDT and CDR2 YNNKEL (reference sequence). The trim removed 4 bases at V and 14 bases at J, leaving 7 bases unmatched. The CDR3 is CASSRQGILSLHF. The CDR3 bases are TGTGCCAGCAGCCGACAGGGGATATTGTCCCTCCACTTT.

The rearrangement joins TRBV24-1 to TRBJ2-7, with D perhaps TRBD2 (6 bases). Germline CDR1 KGHDR, CDR2 SFDVKD. The CDR3 has 16 amino acids. Trimming pared 6 bases from V and 2 bases from J, leaving 19 bases between. The CDR3 is CATSNPSAGLAYEQYF. CDR3 DNA sequence: TGTGCCACCAGTAACCCTTCGGCGGGACTTGCCTACGAGCAGTACTTC.

The V gene is TRBV5-5, the J gene TRBJ2-7; D is perhaps TRBD1 (5 bases). The V gene's germline CDR1 is SGHKS and CDR2 YYEKEE (reference sequence). The CDR3 has 15 residues. V was pared by 4 bases and J by 2 bases, with 16 bases between. The CDR3 loop is CASSQDLTVAYEQYF. Written as DNA, the CDR3 is TGTGCCAGCAGCCAAGACCTGACAGTAGCCTACGAGCAGTACTTC.

This chain links TRBV9 with TRBJ2-1; TRBD2 might be the D (6 bases). Trimming left V 0 bases short and J 12 bases short, with 19 bases between. Germline CDR1 reads SGDLS; CDR2 reads YYNGEE. This CDR3 is built from 15 residues. The CDR3: CASSVVGGSVDRQFF. Written as DNA, the CDR3 is TGTGCCAGCAGCGTAGTTGGGGGGAGTGTCGACCGGCAGTTCTTC. Drawing the rest from reference TRBV9 and TRBJ2-1, the complete variable domain is DSGVTQTPKHLITATGQRVTLRCSPRSGDLSVYWYQQSLDQGLQFLIQYYNGEERAKGNILERFSAQQFPDLHSELNLSSLELGDSALYFCASSVVGGSVDRQFFGPGTRLTVL.

V is TRBV30 and J is TRBJ1-3; 7 bases align to TRBD1. CDR1 and CDR2 from the germline V gene are GTSNPN and SVGIG (reference sequence). This CDR3 region has 15 residues. V shed 1 base and J 0 bases; nucleotides not matched to a gene: 3. The CDR3 reads CAWSGQGVSGNTIYF. The DNA for the CDR3 is TGTGCCTGGAGTGGACAGGGTGTCTCTGGAAACACCATATATTTT. The whole variable domain, filled in from reference TRBV30 and TRBJ1-3, reads SQTIHQWPATLVQPVGSPLSLECTVEGTSNPNLYWYRQAAGRGLQLLFYSVGIGQISSEVPQNLSASRPQDRQFILSSKKLLLSDSGFYLCAWSGQGVSGNTIYFGEGSWLTVV.

This clone was picked up one time. V usage is TRBV18 and J usage is TRBJ2-3; D call uncertain. The V end lost 2 bases, the J end lost 5 bases, and 5 bases lay between the germline ends. The CDR3 has 12 amino acids. The germline V gene encodes CDR1 KGHSH and CDR2 LQKENI. The CDR3 bases are TGTGCCAGCTCACCAAGCGAAGATACGCAGTATTTT. It yields the protein CASSPSEDTQYF.

This chain joins TRBV21-1 and TRBJ2-5; TRBD2 reflects the table's D call only, with no check against the DNA. TRBV21-1 is recorded as a pseudogene. The CDR3 totals 17 residues. The CDR3 nucleotides read TGTGCCAGCAGCAAAGCACCCCGGGGCGGGGACGGAGAGACCCAGTACTTC. Amino acid sequence: CASSKAPRGGDGETQYF.